A selection of T cell receptor beta chains follows, all from one sample in a study of blood T cells in healthy people across ages. TCRdb itself ran the 5' RACE reads through MiXCR, one entry per CDR3 protein. The sample has fewer than 2,000,000 distinct CDR3 sequences; around 36% are singletons. Sequenced input: blood. These receptors came from a woman between 25 and 40 years old in good health. CDR3s include the opening cysteine and the closing phenylalanine or tryptophan. Clone sizes are given selectively: once, few, many, or a class where the clone is expanded.

. | 18 | TRBJ2-3 | TRBV7-8 | CAGSSRGGRMKTTDTQYF
. | 16 | TRBJ2-7 | TRBV3-1 | CASSQDRQGGSYEQYF
. | 14 | TRBJ1-6 | TRBV27 | CASKTDRENSPLHF
. | 14 | TRBJ2-3 | TRBV20-1 | CSAPGLGRTDTQYF
. | 17 | TRBJ2-5 | TRBV3-1 | CASSQGLAGGPRETQYF
. | 15 | TRBJ2-1 | TRBV27 | CACSLGTSGDNEQFF
. | 14 | TRBJ1-2 | TRBV9 | CANSVLGLSEGYTF
many | 15 | TRBJ2-5 | TRBV27 | CATSLGTSGQETQYF
. | 13 | TRBJ2-2 | TRBV7-9 | CASSPTGAGELFF
. | 17 | TRBJ2-1 | TRBV20-1 | CSARPGLAGGPWDEQFF
few | 11 | TRBJ2-5 | TRBV2 | CASSEVDAQYF
. | 14 | TRBJ2-3 | TRBV3-1 | CASSPSPATDTQYF
. | 16 | TRBJ1-1 | TRBV10-3 | CAIGRRSQGLNTEAFF
once | 14 | TRBJ2-1 | TRBV6-1 | CASSALDSYNEQFF
. | 18 | TRBJ2-3 | TRBV28 | CASSAQYPDISSTDTQYF
. | 15 | . | TRBV20-1 | CSARRTGTRLYEQYF
. | 13 | TRBJ2-3 | TRBV2 | CASARPATDTQYF
. | 13 | TRBJ2-1 | TRBV25-1 | CASSGQGNYEQFF
. | 12 | TRBJ1-1 | TRBV5-4 | CASRGDGAEAFF
few | 16 | TRBJ2-7 | TRBV13 | CASSLVGDGASYEQYF
. | 18 | TRBJ2-1 | TRBV27 | CASSRGLAGGLSYNEQFF
. | 14 | TRBJ2-3 | TRBV20-1 | CSASKRGGLDTQYF
. | 17 | TRBJ2-1 | TRBV6-1 | CASSPPGAGGPYNEQFF
. | 14 | TRBJ2-7 | TRBV5-8 | CASSSLVGGHEQYF
few | 13 | TRBJ2-3 | TRBV20-1 | CRTGTPGTDTQYF
. | 14 | TRBJ1-4 | TRBV7-9 | CAGSLGQANEKLFF
few | 15 | TRBJ2-5 | TRBV7-6 | CASSLEVREGETQYF
few | 13 | TRBJ2-7 | TRBV10-2 | CASTASSAGEQYF
. | 13 | TRBJ2-7 | TRBV5-1 | CASSPEGLYEQYF
. | 14 | TRBJ2-1 | TRBV5-1 | CASSFGGASDEQFF
. | 15 | TRBJ2-2 | TRBV7-2 | CASSPTSGRSGEPFF
. | 15 | TRBJ2-4 | TRBV9 | CASSVGGQVQNIQYF
. | 16 | TRBJ2-1 | TRBV6-1 | CASSDKASGSGNEQFF
. | 14 | TRBJ2-7 | TRBV18 | CASSPPGQGNEQYF
many | 15 | TRBJ2-7 | TRBV15 | CATSSRGQGAYEQYF
few | 17 | TRBJ2-1 | TRBV9 | CASSVGLDPRSYNEQFF
many | 12 | TRBJ2-7 | TRBV29-1 | CSVEKNSYEQYF
. | 15 | TRBJ2-3 | TRBV7-6 | CASSSDGGSTDTQYF
. | 11 | TRBJ1-1 | TRBV29-1 | CSVRKDMATFF
. | 13 | TRBJ2-1 | TRBV7-3 | CAGSLGSSNEQFF
few | 15 | TRBJ2-7 | TRBV3-1 | CASSPNRVFTYEQYF
. | 12 | TRBJ2-1 | TRBV6-6 | CASTMGSNEQFF
. | 15 | TRBJ1-1 | TRBV5-1 | CASSLEVGGGTEAFF
few | 13 | TRBJ1-1 | TRBV7-9 | CASSSAVNTEAFF
. | 17 | TRBJ2-1 | TRBV7-2 | CASSAHGVRGSYNEQFF
few | 15 | TRBJ2-5 | TRBV5-1 | CASSSPVNRSETQYF
. | 13 | . | TRBV24-1 | CATSDFPTYEQYF
. | 14 | TRBJ1-1 | TRBV20-1 | CSVQQGGAVTEAFF
. | 19 | TRBJ2-7 | TRBV4-2 | CASSQVMTSGKTISYEQYF
many | 9 | TRBJ2-7 | TRBV29-1 | CTSFGEQYF
many | 15 | TRBJ2-7 | TRBV20-1 | CSAPRDAQGGDEQYF
. | 17 | TRBJ2-1 | TRBV27 | CASSLGRLIGSYNEQFF